This entry lists 27 T cell receptor beta chains sequenced from one sample in a study of blood T cell repertoires in COVID-19 (dated by TCRdb to 2018 to 2020). Library creation used the immunoSEQ multiplex PCR assay. TCRdb limited this immuneACCESS table to in-frame rearrangements with V and J called. A share of clones is missing; checked studies link under half to unresolved V genes, and the rest is unexplained. Present in this sample are 150,000 or so clones, just over 90% of which were seen just once. The ten largest clones represent around 2.1% of the sample. Sequences were obtained from peripheral blood. The receptors here all came from a man younger than 30 with acute or convalescent COVID-19.

This clone has a handful of counts. V usage is TRBV7-9 and J usage is TRBJ2-7; possibly TRBD1 for D (9 bases). The CDR3 extends over 16 amino acids. V lost 6 bases to trimming and J lost 3 bases, with 21 bases between them. Looked up from germline, CDR1 is SEHNR and CDR2 is FQNEAQ (reference sequence). CDR3 DNA sequence: TGTGCCAGCAGTCCGGGGGGGACAGGGAGTTACTACGAGCAGTACTTC. Its protein is CASSPGGTGSYYEQYF.

The chain is built from TRBV14 and TRBJ2-3, with 8 bases fitting TRBD2. CDR1 and CDR2 from the germline V gene are SGHDN and FVKESK. The CDR3 sequence is 16 residues long. The junction had 3 bases not matched to a gene; V was cut back by 1 base and J by 0 bases. The DNA for the CDR3 is TGTGCCAGCAGCCAAGGTTCTAGCGGGAGCACAGATACGCAGTATTTT. It encodes CASSQGSSGSTDTQYF.

V gene TRBV6-6 combines with J gene TRBJ1-2; TRBD1 might be the D (5 bases). CDR3 length: 13 amino acids. The germline gives CDR1 MNHNY, CDR2 SVGAGI (reference sequence). Trimming took 7 bases from V and 4 from J, leaving 13 bases between them. The CDR3: CASTPGGTYGYTF. CDR3 bases: TGTGCCAGCACCCCTGGCGGGACCTATGGCTACACCTTC.

The V call is TRBV7-9, the J call TRBJ2-5, with 10 bases aligning to TRBD2. CDR1 is SEHNR, CDR2 FQNEAQ, per germline (reference sequence). The CDR3 runs 16 residues. Losses at the gene ends were 3 bases for V and 6 bases for J; bases not matched to a gene: 10. The CDR3, as DNA: TGTGCCAGCAGCTTTCCCGGGCTAGCGGGAGAAAAGACCCAGTACTTC. Its protein is CASSFPGLAGEKTQYF.

The chain employs TRBV27 and TRBJ2-7, with 7 nucleotides matching TRBD1. J gave up 2 bases and V 0 bases, and 4 bases lay outside the gene matches. The CDR3 has 15 amino acids. Germline V gene lookup returns CDR1 MNHEY and CDR2 SMNVEV (reference sequence). The CDR3 nucleotides are TGTGCCAGCAGTTTATCAGGGACAGCAGCCTACGAGCAGTACTTC. It specifies CASSLSGTAAYEQYF.

In this sample, this clone turned up once. The chain has TRBV27 and TRBJ1-4; D remains unclear. The CDR3 runs 14 residues. The germline V gene encodes CDR1 MNHEY and CDR2 SMNVEV (reference sequence). Trimming pared 6 bases from V and 8 bases from J, leaving 16 bases between. The CDR3: CASRSVALYEKLFF. CDR3 coding DNA: TGTGCCAGCAGATCAGTAGCCCTTTACGAAAAACTGTTTTTT.

V and J are TRBV29-1 and TRBJ1-2; D uncertain. Germline V gene data show CDR1 as SQVTM and CDR2 as ANQGSEA. The CDR3 runs to 13 residues. The V end lost 1 base, the J end lost 6 bases, and 12 bases lay between the germline ends. The CDR3 DNA is TGCAGCGTTGAAGCGGGTGGCGGGGATGGCTACACCTTC. Translating it yields CSVEAGGGDGYTF.

The J gene is TRBJ1-3, the V gene TRBV11-2; D remains unclear. V shed 4 bases and J shed 8 bases, with 18 bases lying between them. The germline CDR1 and CDR2 sequences are SGHAT and FQNNGV. This CDR3 spans 15 amino acids. The CDR3 spells CASSSDGASVDTIYF. CDR3 nucleotide sequence: TGTGCCAGCAGCTCCGACGGAGCCTCTGTAGACACCATATATTTT. Full variable domain (remainder filled in from reference TRBV11-2 and TRBJ1-3): EAGVAQSPRYKIIEKRQSVAFWCNPISGHATLYWYQQILGQGPKLLIQFQNNGVVDDSQLPKDRFSAERLKGVDSTLKIQPAKLEDSAVYLCASSSDGASVDTIYFGEGSWLTVV.

V is TRBV7-2 and J is TRBJ1-2, with D perhaps TRBD1 (6 bases). V lost 7 bases and J lost 4, with 13 bases in between. The germline CDR1 and CDR2 sequences are SGHTA and FQGNSA. This CDR3 has 13 amino acids. DNA for the CDR3: TGTGCCAGCAACGGACAGCCAGTCTATGGCTACACCTTC. Its protein is CASNGQPVYGYTF.

The chain combines TRBV6-1 with TRBJ1-1; D is perhaps TRBD1 (6 bases). CDR3 length: 15 residues. The V end lost 2 bases, the J end lost 3 bases, and 13 bases lay between the germline ends. Germline V CDR1 and CDR2: MNHNS, SASEGT. The CDR3 region is CASSEFRGRYTEAFF. CDR3 nucleotides: TGTGCCAGCAGTGAATTCAGGGGACGGTACACTGAAGCTTTCTTT.

V gene TRBV19 combines with J gene TRBJ1-6; 9 bases match TRBD1. After removal of 7 bases from V and 6 bases from J, the junction contained 7 bases not matched to a gene. The CDR3 length is 15 residues. The germline V gene has CDR1 LNHDA and CDR2 SQIVND (reference sequence). CDR3 loop: CASIETGGVNSPLHF. The CDR3 DNA reads TGTGCCAGTATAGAAACAGGGGGCGTTAATTCACCCCTCCACTTT. The full variable domain, rest sourced from reference TRBV19 and TRBJ1-6, is DGGITQSPKYLFRKEGQNVTLSCEQNLNHDAMYWYRQDPGQGLRLIYYSQIVNDFQKGDIAEGYSVSREKKESFPLTVTSAQKNPTAFYLCASIETGGVNSPLHFGNGTRLTVT.

V gene TRBV5-8 combines with J gene TRBJ2-1; TRBD2 might be the D (6 bases). The CDR3 runs to 16 residues. CDR1 and CDR2 from the germline V gene are SGHTS and YDEGEE. Trimming took off 0 bases at V and 0 bases at J, with 10 bases between the two ends. The CDR3 sequence: CASSLVAGSSYNEQFF. The DNA for the CDR3 is TGTGCCAGCAGCTTGGTGGCGGGAAGCTCCTACAATGAGCAGTTCTTC.

CDR3 in DNA: TGCGCCAGCAGCTCTGGACAGGGGGCATCCGGGGAGCTGTTTTTT. The encoded protein is CASSSGQGASGELFF. This chain joins TRBV5-1 and TRBJ2-2; 11 positions match TRBD1. Germline CDR1 and CDR2: SGHRS and YFSETQ. J lost 6 bases, V lost 3 bases, and 4 bases had no gene match. This CDR3 has 15 residues.

V is TRBV27 and J is TRBJ1-5, with D hard to call. The CDR3 has 15 amino acids. Germline V gene data show CDR1 as MNHEY and CDR2 as SMNVEV (reference sequence). V gave up 4 bases and J gave up 6 bases, with 16 bases separating them. As DNA, the CDR3 is TGTGCCAGCAGTTCACTACCCCTCGGAGGTCAGCCCCAGCATTTT. This translates into CASSSLPLGGQPQHF.

This clone is a singleton in its sample. This chain links TRBV28 with TRBJ1-3; D is unclear. The V gene's germline CDR1 is MDHEN and CDR2 SYDVKM. This CDR3 region has 13 residues. Trimming shortened V by 4 bases and J by 1 base, and 5 bases separated the two germline ends. This chain's CDR3 is CASSSISGNTIYF. The CDR3 DNA follows: TGTGCCAGCAGTTCTATTTCTGGAAACACCATATATTTT. The variable domain in full, completed from reference TRBV28 and TRBJ1-3, reads DVKVTQSSRYLVKRTGEKVFLECVQDMDHENMFWYRQDPGLGLRLIYFSYDVKMKEKGDIPEGYSVSREKKERFSLILESASTNQTSMYLCASSSISGNTIYFGEGSWLTVV.

This chain connects TRBV6-6 to TRBJ1-1; the match to TRBD1 covers 8 bases. The CDR3 runs 16 residues. J was trimmed by 6 bases and V by 4 bases; bases with no gene match: 13. Germline CDR1 reads MNHNY; CDR2 reads SVGAGI (reference sequence). For the CDR3, the DNA is TGTGCCAGCAGTTTGACATCAGGGACAGGTGTGGCTGAAGCTTTCTTT. It specifies CASSLTSGTGVAEAFF.

The genes are TRBV11-2 and TRBJ1-2; 9 bases line up with TRBD1. The CDR3 runs 15 residues. V lost 5 bases to trimming and J lost 4 bases; unmatched junction nucleotides: 8. CDR1 and CDR2 from the germline V gene are SGHAT and FQNNGV. The CDR3 reads CASSLRQGEGYGYTF. The CDR3 DNA reads TGTGCCAGCAGCCTAAGACAGGGGGAGGGCTATGGCTACACCTTC.

CDR3 sequence: CASSLEQGIPLHF. CDR3 bases: TGTGCCAGCAGCTTAGAACAGGGCATACCCCTCCACTTT. The genes are TRBV7-2 and TRBJ1-6, with D perhaps matching TRBD1 (6 bases). Trimming pared 1 base from V and 12 bases from J, leaving 10 bases between. Germline V gives CDR1 SGHTA, CDR2 FQGNSA. The CDR3 contains 13 residues.

The chain carries TRBV19 and TRBJ2-7; a possible D gene is TRBD1 (6 bases). V lost 0 bases, J lost 3 bases, and 6 bases lay in between. The CDR3 runs to 13 residues. Germline V CDR1 and CDR2: LNHDA, SQIVND (reference sequence). The CDR3 DNA reads as TGTGCCAGTAGTATAGAAGGGGGCTACGAGCAGTACTTC. It specifies CASSIEGGYEQYF.

This chain joins TRBV6-2 or TRBV6-3 and TRBJ1-3; a possible D gene is TRBD1 (5 bases). The germline CDR1 and CDR2 sequences are MNHEY and SVGEGT. V was cut by 6 bases and J by 0 bases, with 18 bases left in between. This CDR3 has 17 amino acids. The CDR3 sequence: CASSPIQGTRSGNTIYF. CDR3 nucleotides: TGTGCCAGCAGCCCAATCCAGGGCACCCGCTCTGGAAACACCATATATTTT.

The V and J genes are TRBV29-1 and TRBJ1-4; D uncertain. CDR3 length: 10 amino acids. Trimming pared 4 bases from V and 8 bases from J, leaving 5 bases between. Germline V gene sequence: CDR1 SQVTM, CDR2 ANQGSEA. CDR3 sequence: CSVGEEKLFF. The CDR3 DNA follows: TGCAGCGTTGGGGAGGAAAAACTGTTTTTT.

The chain employs TRBV6-5 and TRBJ2-4; D gene unclear. CDR1 and CDR2 from the germline V gene are MNHEY and SVGAGI. CDR3 length equals 14 residues. Trimming pared 0 bases from V and 0 bases from J, leaving 3 bases between. The CDR3 protein is CASSYSAAKNIQYF. The CDR3 DNA is TGTGCCAGCAGTTACTCAGCAGCCAAAAACATTCAGTACTTC.

The V call is TRBV20-1, the J call TRBJ2-1; 8 positions match TRBD2. The CDR3 loop spans 13 amino acids. Germline trimming cut 3 bases from V and 10 bases from J; bases unmatched to any gene: 8. Germline assignment: CDR1 DFQATT and CDR2 SNEGSKA (reference sequence). In DNA, the CDR3 is TGCAGTGCTAGTTCCGGGGGGGTTTACGAGCAGTTCTTC. This encodes CSASSGGVYEQFF.

This chain links TRBV6-5 with TRBJ1-2; 7 bases agree with TRBD1. Losses at the gene ends were 6 bases for V and 6 bases for J; bases not matched to a gene: 10. The CDR3 has 14 amino acids. The V gene's germline CDR1 is MNHEY and CDR2 SVGAGI. CDR3 bases: TGTGCCAGCAGCTGCAGGGGGTGCCTGGATGGCTACACCTTC. Amino acids: CASSCRGCLDGYTF.

The V and J genes are TRBV18 and TRBJ1-6, with D maybe TRBD1 (6 bases). The V gene's germline CDR1 is KGHSH and CDR2 LQKENI. Trimming shortened V by 3 bases and J by 2 bases, and 11 bases separated the two germline ends. This CDR3 is built from 16 residues. The chain's CDR3 is CASSPGGGAYNSPLHF. In nucleotides, the CDR3 is TGTGCCAGCTCACCCGGAGGGGGGGCCTATAATTCACCCCTCCACTTT.

The rearrangement uses TRBV19 and TRBJ1-1, with D hard to call. V was trimmed by 5 bases and J by 0 bases, leaving 7 bases between them. This CDR3 spans 13 amino acids. The germline CDR1 and CDR2 sequences are LNHDA and SQIVND (reference sequence). As DNA, the CDR3 is TGTGCCAGTAGTTTGAGTGTGAACACTGAAGCTTTCTTT. It translates to CASSLSVNTEAFF. Complete variable domain (other parts from reference TRBV19 and TRBJ1-1): DGGITQSPKYLFRKEGQNVTLSCEQNLNHDAMYWYRQDPGQGLRLIYYSQIVNDFQKGDIAEGYSVSREKKESFPLTVTSAQKNPTAFYLCASSLSVNTEAFFGQGTRLTVV.

The gene calls are TRBV4-1 and TRBJ1-2; the D is unclear. Trimming left V 1 base short and J 6 bases short, with 18 bases between. This CDR3 comprises 16 residues. CDR1 is MGHRA, CDR2 YSYEKL, per germline. The CDR3 DNA follows: TGCGCCAGCAGCCAAGTACGAAGGACTCCCACCAATGGCTACACCTTC. Translation: CASSQVRRTPTNGYTF.